Below are 14 T cell receptor beta chains sequenced from a single sample in a study of blood T cell repertoires in COVID-19 (dated by TCRdb to the early 2020s). Preparation of the library involved the immunoSEQ multiplex PCR assay. The table was pulled from immuneACCESS by TCRdb, which kept in-frame rearrangements only. Such tables lose some clones; where checked, under half of the loss comes from unresolved V genes, and the rest has no known cause. This sample comprises around 500,000 clones, roughly 90% of them detected only once. 1.5% to 2% of the sample comes from the top ten. Sequences were obtained from PBMCs or T cells enriched from blood (not recorded which). Receptors originate from a woman in her 40s who had recovered from COVID-19.

V usage is TRBV19 and J usage is TRBJ2-3, with a possible D match to TRBD2 (5 bases). CDR1 is LNHDA and CDR2 is SQIVND in the germline V gene (reference sequence). The ends were cut back, 4 bases at V and 0 bases at J, with 14 bases in the middle. There are 16 residues in the CDR3. CDR3 nucleotide sequence: TGTGCCAGTAGTAAGGGCCTAGCAGCTAGCACAGATACGCAGTATTTT. Residues: CASSKGLAASTDTQYF.

This clone occurred once. The chain recombines TRBV10-3 with TRBJ2-3; D may be TRBD2 (5 bases). The V gene's germline CDR1 is ENHRY and CDR2 SYGVKD. The CDR3 totals 15 residues. Trimming pared 0 bases from V and 2 bases from J, leaving 9 bases between. The CDR3 protein is CAISESSGYTDTQYF. The CDR3, as DNA: TGTGCCATCAGTGAGTCGAGCGGATACACAGATACGCAGTATTTT.

This chain joins TRBV29-1 and TRBJ2-1, with 9 bases aligning to TRBD2. V lost 4 bases, J lost 2 bases, and 3 bases stayed unmatched. The CDR3 consists of 14 residues. The germline V gene has CDR1 SQVTM and CDR2 ANQGSEA. CDR3 nucleotides: TGCAGCGTTGGACTAGCGGAGGCCTACAATGAGCAGTTCTTC. This encodes CSVGLAEAYNEQFF.

This clone turned up a few times. DNA of the CDR3: TGTGCCAGCAGCGTGAGGACAGGGTGGAACAGTGAGCAGTTCTTC. It codes for CASSVRTGWNSEQFF. The gene calls are TRBV9 and TRBJ2-1; 8 nucleotides agree with TRBD1. There are 15 residues in the CDR3. CDR1 SGDLS and CDR2 YYNGEE come from the germline V gene. V trimming: 2 bases; J trimming: 9 bases; junction bases outside the gene matches: 10.

V gene TRBV5-1 combines with J gene TRBJ1-2; 9 bases map to TRBD1. This CDR3 has 16 amino acids. Germline CDR1 and CDR2: SGHRS and YFSETQ. V trimming: 1 base; J trimming: 1 base; junction bases outside the gene matches: 5. The CDR3 sequence: CASSLWTGDYNYGYTF. As DNA, the CDR3 is TGCGCCAGCAGCTTGTGGACAGGGGATTATAACTATGGCTACACCTTC.

The chain is built from TRBV7-2 and TRBJ1-1, with a weak D call TRBD1 (5 bases). Germline V gene sequence: CDR1 SGHTA, CDR2 FQGNSA. CDR3 size: 14 residues. Trimming took off 0 bases at V and 5 bases at J, with 10 bases between the two ends. The CDR3 protein is CASSLAGARTEAFF. DNA for the CDR3: TGTGCCAGCAGCTTAGCAGGGGCGCGGACTGAAGCTTTCTTT.

This chain uses TRBV11-2 with TRBJ1-1; 10 bases line up with TRBD1. The germline CDR1 and CDR2 sequences are SGHAT and FQNNGV. The V segment lost 5 bases and the J segment 5 bases; nucleotides outside the gene matches: 8. The CDR3 has 15 residues. CDR3 sequence (DNA): TGTGCCAGCAGCCAAACCGACAGGGGGCCTACTGAAGCTTTCTTT. Protein sequence: CASSQTDRGPTEAFF.

This chain joins TRBV7-2 and TRBJ2-1, with a possible D match to TRBD2 (5 bases). V lost 0 bases and J lost 9, with 12 bases in between. The germline gives CDR1 SGHTA, CDR2 FQGNSA. This CDR3 contains 14 residues. The CDR3 is CASSLAGNSPEQFF. The CDR3 nucleotides are TGTGCCAGCAGCTTAGCCGGGAATTCCCCTGAGCAGTTCTTC.

This chain links TRBV18 with TRBJ2-5; tentatively, D is TRBD1 (6 bases). The CDR3 is 15 amino acids. Germline CDR1 reads KGHSH; CDR2 reads LQKENI. Trimming pared 3 bases from V and 0 bases from J, leaving 11 bases between. The CDR3 loop reads CASSPQQGDQETQYF. Written as DNA, the CDR3 is TGTGCCAGCTCACCTCAACAGGGAGACCAAGAGACCCAGTACTTC.

V and J are TRBV7-6 and TRBJ2-7, with D perhaps TRBD2 (6 bases). V lost 8 bases to trimming and J lost 5 bases, with 16 bases between them. The CDR3 is 13 residues long. CDR1 is SGHVS, CDR2 FNYEAQ, per germline. The CDR3 loop reads CASAPGAPNEQYF. In DNA, the CDR3 is TGTGCCAGCGCCCCGGGAGCCCCAAACGAGCAGTACTTC.

The V and J genes are TRBV7-6 and TRBJ2-5; D unresolved. Germline-derived CDR1 and CDR2 are SGHVS and FNYEAQ. The CDR3 extends over 11 amino acids. Trimming shortened V by 7 bases and J by 0 bases, and 3 bases separated the two germline ends. In DNA form, the CDR3 reads TGTGCCAGCAACTACCAAGAGACCCAGTACTTC. Protein sequence: CASNYQETQYF.

The rearrangement links TRBV19 to TRBJ2-3, with 9 bases fitting TRBD2. The CDR3 sequence is 21 residues long. V lost 2 bases, J lost 4 bases, and 22 bases stayed unmatched. The germline V gene has CDR1 LNHDA and CDR2 SQIVND (reference sequence). The CDR3 DNA sequence: TGTGCCAGTAGTATATCCTACAGAGCGGGAGGAATTCAGGGTAGCGCAGATACGCAGTATTTT. It codes for CASSISYRAGGIQGSADTQYF. Variable domain in full (rest from reference TRBV19 and TRBJ2-3): DGGITQSPKYLFRKEGQNVTLSCEQNLNHDAMYWYRQDPGQGLRLIYYSQIVNDFQKGDIAEGYSVSREKKESFPLTVTSAQKNPTAFYLCASSISYRAGGIQGSADTQYFGPGTRLTVL.

The CDR3 DNA follows: TGTGCTAGTGGTCCGGGAAGGGACTATGGCTACACCTTC. It is translated as CASGPGRDYGYTF. The chain carries TRBV12-5 and TRBJ1-2, with D hard to call. V was shortened by 5 bases and J by 3 bases, with 10 bases between the two germline ends. The CDR3 totals 13 residues. From germline, CDR1 is LGHNT and CDR2 FRNRAP.

The chain is built from TRBV6-2 or TRBV6-3 and TRBJ1-5; no clear D. With 3 bases removed from V and 1 base from J, the gap between germline ends came to 16 bases. Germline CDR1 reads MNHEY; CDR2 reads SVGEGT. This CDR3 has 17 amino acids. The CDR3 spells CASSYGFGVSSNQPQHF. The DNA for the CDR3 is TGTGCCAGCAGTTATGGTTTCGGGGTATCAAGCAATCAGCCCCAGCATTTT.